What follows describes a single T cell receptor (beta chain). One end of the junction does not line up with germline, which may come from a read error. The second PCR ran roughly 6 to 11 cycles with a sample-barcoded 5' primer and J-beta primers. Template switching added a 12-random-nucleotide identifier to every cDNA molecule. TCRdb ran MiXCR on the 5' RACE reads and lists one entry per CDR3 protein. The repertoire has about 720,000 distinct CDR3 sequences, approximately 25% of them found once; the top ten carry approximately 3.7%. These data originate in a study of blood T cells in healthy people across ages. The data were also submitted as part of a second study, on T cells of mothers and their children. That paper notes: Reads obtained per mother exceeded 9.5 million TCR beta CDR3 reads, with a few million obtained per child. The analysis detected no persistent microchimeric T cell clones.

This clonotype originated in a boy aged 5-17 years in good health. The sample taken for sequencing was blood.

The CDR3 loop is CAGSLLAGSYEQYF. In DNA form, the CDR3 reads TGTGCCGGCAGTTTATTAGCGGGGTCCTACGAGCAGTACTTC. The rearrangement joins TRBV28 to TRBJ2-7, with 8 bases identical to TRBD2. Looked up from germline, CDR1 is MDHEN and CDR2 is SYDVKM. The CDR3 has 14 amino acids.